The 9 T cell receptor beta chains below were found in one sample sequenced in a study of STAT3 mutations in large granular lymphocyte leukemia (dated by TCRdb to about 2019). Points the paper makes about the study in general: At least one immunodominant TCRbeta clonotype was present in every T-LGLL patient, and multiple immunodominant subclonotypes appeared in about half of the T-LGLL patients.

The receptor library was made with the immunoSEQ multiplex PCR assay. The table was pulled from immuneACCESS by TCRdb, which kept in-frame rearrangements only. Such tables lose some clones; where checked, under half of the loss comes from unresolved V genes, and the rest has no known cause. The sample contains fewer than 10,000 clones, less than 90% of them found a single time. The ten largest clones represent more than 80% of the sample. Their antigens are not known. The sample taken for sequencing was peripheral blood mononuclear cells. These receptors came from a man older than 75 with T-cell large granular lymphocyte leukemia. Some clones in this sample may be carry-over from other donors' samples. The age is the age at diagnosis.

The chain combines TRBV7-9 with TRBJ1-5; unclear D gene. The CDR3 runs 14 residues. In germline, CDR1 is SEHNR, CDR2 FQNEAQ (reference sequence). With 4 bases removed from V and 3 bases from J, the gap between germline ends came to 10 bases. For the CDR3, the DNA is TGTGCCAGCAGCTATAACACCGACAATCAGCCCCAGCATTTT. Amino acid sequence: CASSYNTDNQPQHF.

This clone has more than one count but fewer than ten. The chain recombines TRBV28 with TRBJ1-5; no clear D gene. V dropped 1 base and J dropped 7 bases, with 8 bases sitting between them. This CDR3 has 13 amino acids. Germline V gene lookup returns CDR1 MDHEN and CDR2 SYDVKM. The CDR3 sequence: CASSLSGQQPQHF. The CDR3 region has the DNA TGTGCCAGCAGTTTATCCGGGCAACAGCCCCAGCATTTT.

V usage is TRBV7-8 and J usage is TRBJ1-6, with D maybe TRBD1 (5 bases). CDR1 SGHVS and CDR2 FQNEAQ come from the germline V gene. The CDR3 runs to 15 residues. V was cut by 1 base and J by 6 bases, with 10 bases left in between. The CDR3 sequence is CASSLDRLGNSPLHF. The CDR3 coding sequence is TGTGCCAGCAGCTTAGACAGGTTAGGTAATTCACCCCTCCACTTT.

The chain is built from TRBV10-3 and TRBJ2-5; 7 bases are shared with TRBD2. The CDR3 has 13 residues. Germline V gene data show CDR1 as ENHRY and CDR2 as SYGVKD. The V and J ends lost 7 bases and 9 bases, in that order; junction bases with no gene match: 11. CDR3 DNA sequence: TGTGCCATCAAAGATCCTAGCGGTCGGGCCCAGTACTTC. Residues: CAIKDPSGRAQYF.

This rearrangement joins TRBV30 to TRBJ2-5; 9 bases line up with TRBD2. The CDR3 spans 15 residues. Trimming took 2 bases from V and 5 from J; bases not matched to a gene: 9. The germline CDR1 and CDR2 sequences are GTSNPN and SVGIG (reference sequence). CDR3 DNA: TGTGCCTGGAGTTCCTCGTTAGCGGGGGCCGAGACCCAGTACTTC. Its protein is CAWSSSLAGAETQYF.

The V gene is TRBV28, the J gene TRBJ1-2; 8 positions agree with TRBD1. Germline lookup yields CDR1 MDHEN and CDR2 SYDVKM. The CDR3 contains 13 residues. Unmatched junction bases numbered 7, after V lost 6 bases and J lost 7 bases. The CDR3 sequence is CASRLQGVRGYTF. In nucleotides, the CDR3 is TGTGCCAGCAGATTACAGGGGGTCCGTGGCTACACCTTC.

The chain is built from TRBV29-1 and TRBJ1-2, with D possibly matching TRBD1 (5 bases). The length of the CDR3 is 14 residues. Trimming pared 4 bases from V and 5 bases from J, leaving 17 bases between. CDR1 is SQVTM, CDR2 ANQGSEA, per germline. The CDR3 loop is CSVGGRWGGYGYTF. The DNA for the CDR3 is TGCAGCGTTGGGGGAAGGTGGGGGGGGTATGGCTACACCTTC.

The chain joins TRBV7-3 to TRBJ1-6; 9 bases are shared with TRBD1. Per germline, CDR1 SGHTA and CDR2 FQGTGA. J was trimmed by 9 bases and V by 2 bases; bases with no gene match: 8. CDR3 size: 16 residues. CDR3 bases: TGTGCCAGCAGCTTAGGGACAGGGACTTCGGGTTCACCCCTCCACTTT. Residues: CASSLGTGTSGSPLHF.

This chain links TRBV5-1 with TRBJ1-3, with unresolved D. This CDR3 comprises 16 residues. In germline, CDR1 is SGHRS, CDR2 YFSETQ. Trimming shortened V by 0 bases and J by 4 bases, and 14 bases separated the two germline ends. For the CDR3, the DNA is TGCGCCAGCAGCTTGGAGGGTACGATCCCCGGAAACACCATATATTTT. It is translated as CASSLEGTIPGNTIYF.